This TCR beta chain comes out of a study of shared clonotypes between healthy human individuals. On the study more broadly: CD4 naive and CD4 memory each took three plates per donor, while CD8 naive took two and CD8 memory one.

CD45RO-negative cells were positively selected for CCR7, leaving out terminally differentiated effector memory CD45RA+ cells. Germline V gives CDR1 SEHNR, CDR2 FQNEAQ (reference sequence). CDR3 length equals 15 residues. Trimming stripped 5 bases from V and 3 bases from J, with 16 bases between. Profiling relied on immunoSEQ multiplex PCR, and the TCRdb table lists in-frame clones only, not all of them. The sample carries about 2.2 million clones, 90% to 95% recorded once. The rearrangement uses TRBV7-9 and TRBJ1-1; D ambiguous. The material sequenced was naive CD8+ T cells from PBMCs. The origin of this receptor is a man younger than 30 in good health. Some clones in this sample may be carry-over from other donors' samples. The CDR3 DNA sequence: TGTGCCAGCAGCCGTGAAGGGAACGGGGACACTGAAGCTTTCTTT. Amino acids: CASSREGNGDTEAFF.